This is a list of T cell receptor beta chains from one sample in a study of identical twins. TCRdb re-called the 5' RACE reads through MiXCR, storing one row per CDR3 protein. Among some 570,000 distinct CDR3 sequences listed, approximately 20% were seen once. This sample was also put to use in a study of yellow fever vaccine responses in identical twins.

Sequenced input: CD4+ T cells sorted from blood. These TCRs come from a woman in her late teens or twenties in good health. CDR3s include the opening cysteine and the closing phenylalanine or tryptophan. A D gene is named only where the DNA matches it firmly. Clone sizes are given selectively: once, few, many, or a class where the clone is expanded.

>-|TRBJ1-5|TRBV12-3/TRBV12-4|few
CASTDGFNQPQHF
TGTGCCAGCACCGACGGCTTCAATCAGCCCCAGCATTTT
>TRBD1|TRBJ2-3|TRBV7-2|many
CASSFRRGGPDTQYF
TGTGCCAGCAGCTTCCGGAGAGGGGGCCCAGATACGCAGTATTTT
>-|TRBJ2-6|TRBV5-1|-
CASSLGTEYPAGANVLTF
TGCGCCAGCAGCTTGGGGACCGAATATCCAGCTGGGGCCAACGTCCTGACTTTC
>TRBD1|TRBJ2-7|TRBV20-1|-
CSAGDRGISYEQYF
TGCAGTGCAGGGGACAGGGGAATCTCCTACGAGCAGTACTTC
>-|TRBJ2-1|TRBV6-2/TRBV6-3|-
CASSYSNSMTNEQFF
TGTGCCAGCAGTTACTCGAATAGTATGACCAATGAGCAGTTCTTC
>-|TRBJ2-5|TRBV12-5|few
CASGAIQETQYF
TGTGCTAGTGGAGCGATCCAAGAGACCCAGTACTTC
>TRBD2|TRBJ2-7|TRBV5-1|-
CASSLRTSGTYEQYF
TGCGCCAGCAGCCTCAGAACTAGCGGGACCTACGAGCAGTACTTC
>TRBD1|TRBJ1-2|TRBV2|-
CASSEKGTVSRYGYTF
TGTGCCAGCAGTGAAAAGGGGACAGTTTCCCGATATGGCTACACCTTC
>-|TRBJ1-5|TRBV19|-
CASSIHRDSNQPQHF
TGTGCCAGTAGTATTCACAGGGATAGCAATCAGCCCCAGCATTTT
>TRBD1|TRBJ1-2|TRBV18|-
CASSLLDRDHGYTF
TGTGCCAGCTCACTACTGGACAGGGACCATGGCTACACCTTC
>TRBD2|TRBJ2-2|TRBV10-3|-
CATTTSGRSVNTGELFF
TGTGCCACTACGACTAGCGGGAGGTCCGTAAACACCGGGGAGCTGTTTTTT
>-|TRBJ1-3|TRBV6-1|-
CASSDKGSGNTIYF
TGTGCCAGCAGTGATAAGGGCTCTGGAAACACCATATATTTT
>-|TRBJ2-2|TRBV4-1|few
CASSQTRGGELFF
TGCGCCAGCAGCCAAACCCGAGGGGGGGAGCTGTTTTTT
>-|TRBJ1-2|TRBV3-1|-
CASSQDLARYGYTF
TGTGCCAGCAGCCAAGATTTGGCAAGATATGGCTACACCTTC
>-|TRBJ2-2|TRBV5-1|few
CASSWGLPPTGELFF
TGCGCCAGCAGCTGGGGGCTACCCCCCACCGGGGAGCTGTTTTTT
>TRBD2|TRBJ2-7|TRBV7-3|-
CASSLSGLAGVNEQYF
TGTGCCAGCAGCTTAAGTGGGCTAGCGGGAGTCAACGAGCAGTACTTC
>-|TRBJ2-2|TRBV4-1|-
CASSRVFFTGELFF
TGCGCCAGCAGCCGGGTATTTTTTACCGGGGAGCTGTTTTTT
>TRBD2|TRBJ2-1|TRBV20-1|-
CSAVSTSGSYNEQFF
TGCAGTGCGGTATCTACTAGCGGCTCCTACAATGAGCAGTTCTTC
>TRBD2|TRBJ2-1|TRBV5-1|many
CASSLPGLAGKGDEQFF
TGCGCCAGCAGCTTACCGGGACTAGCGGGAAAGGGCGATGAGCAGTTCTTC
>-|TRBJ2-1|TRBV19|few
CASSIGLGVYNEQFF
TGTGCCAGTAGTATCGGTCTAGGGGTCTACAATGAGCAGTTCTTC
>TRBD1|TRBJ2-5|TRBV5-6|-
CASSSYPGQLLQETQYF
TGTGCCAGCAGCTCGTACCCGGGACAGCTTCTTCAAGAGACCCAGTACTTC
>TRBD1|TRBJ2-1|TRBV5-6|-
CASSLGSGGAASSYNEQFF
TGTGCCAGCAGCTTGGGGTCAGGGGGCGCGGCTAGCTCCTACAATGAGCAGTTCTTC
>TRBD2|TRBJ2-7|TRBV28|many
CATIYTGTSGEQYF
TGTGCCACCATATACACCGGGACTAGCGGCGAGCAGTACTTC
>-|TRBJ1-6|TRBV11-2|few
CASSGRRNSPLHF
TGTGCCAGCAGCGGCCGGAGAAATTCACCCCTCCACTTT
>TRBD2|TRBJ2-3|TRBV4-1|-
CASSQGYGGLAGPTDTQYF
TGCGCCAGCAGCCAAGGCTATGGAGGACTAGCGGGGCCCACAGATACGCAGTATTTT
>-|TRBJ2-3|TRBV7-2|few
CASSQTSYTDTQYF
TGTGCCAGCAGCCAAACTAGTTACACAGATACGCAGTATTTT
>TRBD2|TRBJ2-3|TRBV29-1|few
CSVVGEASGSRTHF
TGCAGCGTTGTGGGGGAGGCTAGCGGGAGCCGCACGCATTTT
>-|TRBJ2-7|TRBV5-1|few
CASSLYGAKYEQYF
TGCGCCAGCAGCTTGTATGGGGCCAAGTACGAGCAGTACTTC
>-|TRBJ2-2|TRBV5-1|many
CASSLGASSLLNTGELFF
TGCGCCAGCAGCTTGGGGGCCTCCTCACTTTTAAACACCGGGGAGCTGTTTTTT
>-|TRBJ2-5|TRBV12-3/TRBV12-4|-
CASSTPPLQTQYF
TGTGCCAGCAGCACCCCCCCTCTGCAGACCCAGTACTTC
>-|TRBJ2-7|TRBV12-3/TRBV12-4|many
CASSLGVQVYEQYF
TGTGCCAGCAGTTTGGGGGTTCAAGTTTACGAGCAGTACTTC
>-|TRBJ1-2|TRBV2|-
CAISMDGYTF
TGTGCCATCTCTATGGACGGCTACACCTTC
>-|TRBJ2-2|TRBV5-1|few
CASSLDLAGELFF
TGCGCCAGCAGCTTGGACCTAGCCGGGGAGCTGTTTTTT
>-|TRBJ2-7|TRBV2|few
CASMQDVSYEQYF
TGTGCCAGCATGCAGGACGTCTCCTACGAGCAGTACTTC
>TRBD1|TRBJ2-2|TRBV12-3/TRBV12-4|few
CASSVGQGNTGELFF
TGTGCCAGCAGTGTCGGACAGGGGAACACCGGGGAGCTGTTTTTT
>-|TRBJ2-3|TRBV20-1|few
CSARDERSDATYTQYF
TGCAGTGCTAGAGATGAACGGAGTGACGCGACATATACGCAGTATTTT
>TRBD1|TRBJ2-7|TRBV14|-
CASSYTSSTGIHEQYF
TGTGCCAGCAGCTACACGAGCTCGACAGGGATCCACGAGCAGTACTTC
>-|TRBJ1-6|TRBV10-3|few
CAISVVGDNSPLHF
TGTGCCATCAGTGTGGTAGGGGATAATTCACCCCTCCACTTT
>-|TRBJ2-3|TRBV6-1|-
CASGTGNGDTQYF
TGTGCCAGCGGAACAGGGAACGGCGATACGCAGTATTTT
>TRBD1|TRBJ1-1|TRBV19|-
CASINRGLGTEAFF
TGTGCCAGCATTAACAGGGGGCTAGGCACTGAAGCTTTCTTT
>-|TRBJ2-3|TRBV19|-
CASTGGREGTDTQYF
TGTGCCAGTACTGGGGGGAGAGAAGGCACAGATACGCAGTATTTT
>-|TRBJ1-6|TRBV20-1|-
CSARQGQEPLHF
TGCAGTGCTAGACAGGGGCAAGAACCCCTCCACTTT
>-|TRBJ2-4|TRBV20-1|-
CSARVVGSLAKNIQYF
TGCAGTGCTAGAGTAGTCGGGAGCCTCGCCAAAAACATTCAGTACTTC
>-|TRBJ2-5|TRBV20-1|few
CSAPEAYQETQYF
TGCAGTGCGCCCGAGGCGTACCAAGAGACCCAGTACTTC
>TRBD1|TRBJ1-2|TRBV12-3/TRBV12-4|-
CASSSQTGRSDGYTF
TGTGCCAGCAGTTCCCAGACAGGGCGATCGGATGGCTACACCTTC
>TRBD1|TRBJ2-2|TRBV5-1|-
CASKLTGGTGELFF
TGCGCCAGCAAACTGACAGGGGGCACCGGGGAGCTGTTTTTT
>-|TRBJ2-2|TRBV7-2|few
CASKPTSVTGELFF
TGTGCCAGCAAACCGACTAGTGTTACCGGGGAGCTGTTTTTT
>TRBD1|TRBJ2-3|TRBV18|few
CASSPPYRQGQDTQYF
TGTGCCAGCTCACCACCCTACCGACAGGGCCAAGATACGCAGTATTTT
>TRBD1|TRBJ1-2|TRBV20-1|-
CSARDPGQAGYTF
TGCAGTGCTAGAGATCCCGGACAGGCGGGCTACACCTTC
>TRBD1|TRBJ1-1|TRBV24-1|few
CATAAGGLSTEAFF
TGTGCCACCGCCGCAGGGGGCTTAAGCACTGAAGCTTTCTTT
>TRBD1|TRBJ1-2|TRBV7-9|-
CASSFPPDRGDYGYTF
TGTGCCAGCAGCTTCCCCCCCGACAGGGGAGACTATGGCTACACCTTC
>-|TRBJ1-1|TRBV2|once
CASSQSRFPGGAFF
TGTGCCAGCAGTCAATCAAGATTCCCCGGCGGAGCTTTCTTT
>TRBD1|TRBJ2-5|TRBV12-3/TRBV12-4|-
CASSPPGQVFETQYF
TGTGCCAGCAGCCCACCGGGACAGGTTTTCGAGACCCAGTACTTC
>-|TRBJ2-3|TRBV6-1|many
CASSEDNGDTQYF
TGTGCCAGCAGTGAAGATAACGGAGATACGCAGTATTTT
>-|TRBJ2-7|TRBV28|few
CASSFSLSSYEQYF
TGTGCCAGCAGTTTCAGTCTGTCCAGTTACGAGCAGTACTTC